Listed below are T cell receptor beta chains from one sample, sequenced in a study of tumor-infiltrating lymphocytes in primary liver carcinoma. TCRdb re-derived calls from the multiplex PCR reads in MiXCR, one entry per CDR3 protein. The table shows about 320,000 distinct CDR3 sequences, with around 50% occurring only once. The sample comprised peripheral blood. The receptors here all came from a woman aged 25-40 years with primary liver carcinoma and hepatitis B virus infection. The CDR3 runs from the conserved cysteine through the conserved F or W. The D gene is left open where the match is weak. Part of the rows lack a size; the others show once, few, many or a class for expanded clones.

D,V,size,J,DNA,CDR3
TRBD2,TRBV5-1,few,TRBJ2-3,TGCGCCAGCAGCTTGCTCACTAGCGGGAGTAGCACAGATACGCAGTATTTT,CASSLLTSGSSTDTQYF
.,TRBV5-6,.,TRBJ1-3,TGTGCCTGCAGCTTTCTGGCAGCTGGAAACACCATATATTTT,CACSFLAAGNTIYF
.,TRBV4-1,.,TRBJ2-3,TGCGCCAGCAGCCAAGATTCGGAGGAGGATACGCAGTATTTT,CASSQDSEEDTQYF
TRBD2,TRBV5-6,few,TRBJ2-5,TGTGCCAGCAGCTGGGGGGGGCAAGAGACCCAGTACTTC,CASSWGGQETQYF
.,TRBV2,.,TRBJ1-1,TGTGCCAGCGAACAGGCAATACACACTGAAGCTTCCTTT,CASEQAIHTEASF
.,TRBV6-5,.,TRBJ2-2,TGTGCCAGCAGTTGCGGTCGGAGCGGGCCTAGACCTCTGGGGGAGCTGTTTTTT,CASSCGRSGPRPLGELFF
.,TRBV29-1,many,TRBJ1-1,TGCAGCGTGGTGGACGGGACTGAAGCTTTCTTT,CSVVDGTEAFF
.,TRBV29-1,few,TRBJ2-7,TGCAGCGTTGAAGATCTCGACCTTACACCACCCTCCTACGAGCAGTACTTC,CSVEDLDLTPPSYEQYF
TRBD2,TRBV4-1,.,TRBJ2-1,TGCGCCAGCAGCCAAGAAGCCAGCGGGAGCCCCTGGTATGAGCAGTTCTTC,CASSQEASGSPWYEQFF
TRBD1,TRBV6-6,few,TRBJ2-7,TGTGCCACCTCCACCGGGACAGGGGTCAGAGAGCAGTACTTC,CATSTGTGVREQYF
.,TRBV6-2/TRBV6-3,.,TRBJ2-7,TGTGCCAGCAGATCGGTTCAGGGACATTACGAGCAGTACTTC,CASRSVQGHYEQYF
.,TRBV6-5,few,TRBJ1-1,TGTGCCGGCAGTTACGGGCTGAGCACTGAAGCTTTCTTT,CAGSYGLSTEAFF
.,TRBV6-5,.,TRBJ1-6,TGTGCCAGCAGTCAACAGGGTTTAGATTCACCCCTCCACTTT,CASSQQGLDSPLHF
TRBD1,TRBV29-1,few,TRBJ2-1,TGCAGCGTTCCGACAGGGGCACGGGGGAATGAGCAGTTCTTC,CSVPTGARGNEQFF
.,TRBV11-2,.,TRBJ2-1,TGTGCCAGCAGTGATGGGCGCAAGGGGTACTACAATGAGCAGTTCTTC,CASSDGRKGYYNEQFF
.,TRBV6-6,few,TRBJ1-1,TGTGCCAGCAGTTACTCGCGGGGCACTTTGAACACTGAAGCTTTCTTT,CASSYSRGTLNTEAFF
.,TRBV5-6,.,TRBJ2-2,TGTGCCAGCAGCCCTGACAGTATCACCGGGGAGCTGTTTTTT,CASSPDSITGELFF
TRBD1,TRBV11-3,many,TRBJ1-2,TGTGCCAGCAGCCGGGACAGGGCCTATGGCTACACCTTC,CASSRDRAYGYTF
TRBD2,TRBV5-6,.,TRBJ2-1,TGTGCCAGCAGACAACTAGCGGGAGGGGGCAATGAGCAGTTCTTC,CASRQLAGGGNEQFF
.,TRBV29-1,many,TRBJ2-2,TGCAGCGTCGGGACCGCCGGGGAGCTGTTTTTT,CSVGTAGELFF
TRBD1,TRBV6-1,.,TRBJ1-1,TGTGCCAGCAGTTGGACAGGGGGCGCGACTGAAACTTTCTTT,CASSWTGGATETFF
TRBD1,TRBV12-3/TRBV12-4,.,TRBJ1-4,TGTGCCAGTAGGGGGCAAGTTGAGGAAAAACTGTTTTTT,CASRGQVEEKLFF
TRBD1,TRBV12-3/TRBV12-4,few,TRBJ1-2,TGTGCCAGCAGTTTAGCCCGACAGGGGGCCGGCTATGGCTACACCTTC,CASSLARQGAGYGYTF
.,TRBV30,few,TRBJ1-2,TGTGCCTGGAGTCGACTCGGGGGGCGCTTCCCCTTC,CAWSRLGGRFPF
.,TRBV11-3,once,TRBJ2-7,TGTGTCAGCAGTTCTCCCGGCGGATTCTGGGAAATGTACGAGCAGTACTTC,CVSSSPGGFWEMYEQYF
.,TRBV7-8,.,TRBJ2-7,TGTGCCAGCAGCCCACATCGGGCGGGACGCAACAAGCAGTACTTC,CASSPHRAGRNKQYF
.,TRBV11-1,.,TRBJ2-1,TGTGCCGGCAATAGTGGGAGCTCCTACAATGAGCAGTTCTTC,CAGNSGSSYNEQFF
TRBD2,TRBV4-1,many,TRBJ2-7,TGCGCCAGCAGCCAACATTTTTCAGCGGGAGTCTCCTACGAGCAGTACTTC,CASSQHFSAGVSYEQYF
.,TRBV4-3,many,TRBJ1-4,TGCGCCAGCAGCCAAGATTCAGACCGAAATGAAAAACTGTTTTTT,CASSQDSDRNEKLFF
TRBD2,TRBV10-1,.,TRBJ2-2,TGCGCCAGCAGTGAAGGCTTAACTAGCGGGAACACCGGGGAGCTGTTTTTT,CASSEGLTSGNTGELFF
.,TRBV5-1,many,TRBJ1-1,TGCGCCAGCAGCCAGTCTAACACTGAAGCTTTCTTT,CASSQSNTEAFF